These 2 T cell receptor beta chains came from one sample sequenced in a study of identical twins. TCRdb called the 5' RACE reads again in MiXCR, with one record for every CDR3 protein. The sample consists of roughly 710,000 distinct CDR3 sequences, 5.5% to 6.5% of them appearing once. The sequenced sample was naive T cells sorted from blood. The origin of the receptors is a man younger than 35 in good health.

This clonotype was seen ten or more times. The V call is TRBV6-5, the J call TRBJ2-1, with 9 positions matching TRBD2. This CDR3 has 16 residues. CDR1 is MNHEY and CDR2 is SVGAGI in the germline V gene. V shed 2 bases and J 4 bases; nucleotides not matched to a gene: 6. In DNA form, the CDR3 reads TGTGCCAGCAGTTACGTTCTAGCGGGACCTTACAATGAGCAGTTCTTC. Translation: CASSYVLAGPYNEQFF.

Only a few counts were recorded for this clonotype. The V and J genes are TRBV28 and TRBJ2-2; D is unclear. V shed 6 bases and J shed 3 bases, with 14 bases lying between them. CDR3 length: 15 residues. Per germline, CDR1 MDHEN and CDR2 SYDVKM. The CDR3 DNA is TGTGCCAGCAGCGTTTATACCCCTTACACCGGGGAGCTGTTTTTT. Its translation: CASSVYTPYTGELFF.